This T cell receptor beta chain was identified during a study of cytomegalovirus exposure and HLA in healthy donors. Study-wide results and caveats: Analysis was carried out at a later point, and it linked a missense DCLRE1C variant to TCR beta V- and J-gene trimming.

Germline values: CDR1 LNHDA, CDR2 SQIVND (reference sequence). The CDR3 covers 14 residues. It was with 60 Vbeta and 13 Jbeta primers that the PCR ran. Assay: immunoSEQ multiplex PCR; the TCRdb copy retains only in-frame clones and omits some. The sample yields 150,000 to 200,000 clones, around 76% seen once. With regard to this clone: What it recognizes is unknown. A read error may produce the germline difference seen at one junction end.

This chain uses TRBV19 with TRBJ2-4; the D is unclear. This TCR was recovered from a female donor in good health and CMV-seronegative. Input material: PBMCs. This chain's CDR3 is CASSLTVPKNSQYF. In DNA form, the CDR3 reads TGTGCCAGTAGCCTGACGGTACCCAAAAACAGTCAGTACTTC.